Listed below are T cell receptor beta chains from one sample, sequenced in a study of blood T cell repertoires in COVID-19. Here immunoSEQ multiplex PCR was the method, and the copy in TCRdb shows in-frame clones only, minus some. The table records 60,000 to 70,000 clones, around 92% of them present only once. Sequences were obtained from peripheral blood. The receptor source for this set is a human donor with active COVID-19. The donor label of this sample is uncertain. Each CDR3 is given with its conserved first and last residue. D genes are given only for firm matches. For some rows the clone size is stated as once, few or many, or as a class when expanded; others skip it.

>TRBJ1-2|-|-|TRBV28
TGTGCCAGCAGCTCCCTTCGGGGAAATGGCTACACCTTC
CASSSLRGNGYTF
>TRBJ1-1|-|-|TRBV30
TGTGCCTGGAGTGTAGATCCCAGGGCGAACACTGAAGCTTTCTTT
CAWSVDPRANTEAFF
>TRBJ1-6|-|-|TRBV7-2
TGTGCCAGCAGCTTAAGAGCGGGGGGGAACTCCTATAATTCACCCCTCCACTTT
CASSLRAGGNSYNSPLHF
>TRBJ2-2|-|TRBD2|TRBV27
TGTGCCAGCAGGGTGATAGCGGGAGGGAGCGGGGAGCTGTTTTTT
CASRVIAGGSGELFF
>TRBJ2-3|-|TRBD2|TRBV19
TGTGCCAGTAGAAAGACTAGCGAGACGGTCTCTAGCACAGATACGCAGTATTTT
CASRKTSETVSSTDTQYF
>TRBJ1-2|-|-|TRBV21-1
TGTGCCAGCATTTCCCGGGCTAACTATGGCTACACCTTC
CASISRANYGYTF
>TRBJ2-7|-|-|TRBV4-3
TGCGCCAGCAGCCAAGATCTTCGGGAGAACGAGCAGTACTTC
CASSQDLRENEQYF
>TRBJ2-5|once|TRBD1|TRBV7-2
TGTGCCAGCAGCCAACAGGGGGCCCAAGAGACCCAGTACTTC
CASSQQGAQETQYF
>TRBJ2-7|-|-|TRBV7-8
TGTGCCAGCAGCTTAGCCGGCAGGGACTACGAGCAGTACTTC
CASSLAGRDYEQYF
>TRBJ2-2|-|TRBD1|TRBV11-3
TGTGCCAGCAGCCCCCCGGGACAGAAGAACACCGGGGAGCTGTTTTTT
CASSPPGQKNTGELFF
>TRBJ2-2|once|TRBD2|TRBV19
TGTGCCAGTAGTATGCTCGGCGTTGGGGCTAGCGGGAGACCGAACACCGGGGAGCTGTTTTTT
CASSMLGVGASGRPNTGELFF
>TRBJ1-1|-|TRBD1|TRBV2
TGTGCCAGCAGTCCTACCAGGACAGGCAACACTGAAGCTTTCTTT
CASSPTRTGNTEAFF
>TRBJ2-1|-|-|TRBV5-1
TGCGCCAACAGCCTAGACAATGAGCAGTTCTTC
CANSLDNEQFF
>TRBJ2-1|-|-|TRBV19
TGTGCCAGCCATACTAGCAGCTCCTACAATGAGCAGTTCTTC
CASHTSSSYNEQFF
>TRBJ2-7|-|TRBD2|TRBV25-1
TGTGCCAGCAGTTCGCAACTAGCGGAACCCTACGAGCAGTACTTC
CASSSQLAEPYEQYF
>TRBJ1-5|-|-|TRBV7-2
TGTGCCAGCAGCGCCCAAAGGGAGCAGCCCCAGCATTTT
CASSAQREQPQHF
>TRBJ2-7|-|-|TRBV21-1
TGTGCCAGCAGCAAATCCGGGACTAGTACCTACGAGCAGTACTTC
CASSKSGTSTYEQYF
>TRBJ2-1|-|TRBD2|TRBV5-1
TGCGCCAGCAGCCCGACACTAGCGGGATCAGCCTCCAATGAGCAGTTCTTC
CASSPTLAGSASNEQFF
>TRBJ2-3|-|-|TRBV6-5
TGTGCCAGCAGTTCCCCCGGGCGGGGAACAGATACGCAGTATTTT
CASSSPGRGTDTQYF
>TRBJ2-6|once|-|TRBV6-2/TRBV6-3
TGTGCCAGCAGTTACCGAGACAAGTCTGGGGCCAACGTCCTGACTTTC
CASSYRDKSGANVLTF
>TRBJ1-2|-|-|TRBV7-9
TGTGCCAGCAGCCAAGCCGGTGAGAGGGGCTACACCTTC
CASSQAGERGYTF
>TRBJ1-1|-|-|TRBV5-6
TGTGCCAGCAGCTTGGAGAGGGGGGGAACTGAAGCTTTCTTT
CASSLERGGTEAFF
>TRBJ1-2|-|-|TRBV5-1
TGCGCCAGCAGCGATCCTACAGGGTCTAACTATGGCTACACCTTC
CASSDPTGSNYGYTF
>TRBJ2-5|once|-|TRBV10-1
TGCGCCAGCAGTGAGGCTTCAGGGGCGGGAGAGACCCAGTACTTC
CASSEASGAGETQYF
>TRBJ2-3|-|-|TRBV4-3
TGCGCCAGCAGCCAACTGGCAGGGGGGACCACAGATACGCAGTATTTT
CASSQLAGGTTDTQYF
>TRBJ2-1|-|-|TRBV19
TGTGCCACCAGTCGTCAGGTTTACAATGAGCAGTTCTTC
CATSRQVYNEQFF
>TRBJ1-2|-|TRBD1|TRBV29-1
TGCAGCGTTAACCAGGGGGCAGGTAGCTATGGCTACACCTTC
CSVNQGAGSYGYTF
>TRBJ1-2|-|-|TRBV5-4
TGTGCCAGCAACCCTGCAGGATACTATGGCTACACCTTC
CASNPAGYYGYTF
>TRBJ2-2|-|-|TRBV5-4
TGTGCCAGCAGCCTACAGGGAGCCGGGGAGCTGTTTTTT
CASSLQGAGELFF
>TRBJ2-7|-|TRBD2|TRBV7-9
TGTGCCAGCGGAGTAGCGGGCTTCTACGAGCAGTACTTC
CASGVAGFYEQYF
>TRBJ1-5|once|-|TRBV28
TGTGCCAGCAGTTCCGGGGGTAGCAATCAGCCCCAGCATTTT
CASSSGGSNQPQHF
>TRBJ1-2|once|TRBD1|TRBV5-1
TGCGCCAGCAGTATGGAACAGGGGGCAGTCGGCTACACCTTC
CASSMEQGAVGYTF
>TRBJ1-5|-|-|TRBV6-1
TGTGCCAGCAGTGAAGGGCAGGGGACCCGCAATCAGCCCCAGCATTTT
CASSEGQGTRNQPQHF
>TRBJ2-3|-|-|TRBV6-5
TGTGCCAGCAGACGGGACAACACAGATACGCAGTATTTT
CASRRDNTDTQYF
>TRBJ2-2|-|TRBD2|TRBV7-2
TGTGCCAGCAGCCCGCGTGGAGCGGGACTCACCGGGGAGCTGTTTTTT
CASSPRGAGLTGELFF
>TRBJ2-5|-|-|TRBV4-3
TGCGCCAGCAGCCAAGACCCCTTCGAAGAGACCCAGTACTTC
CASSQDPFEETQYF
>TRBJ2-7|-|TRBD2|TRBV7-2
TGTGCCAGCAGCTTCGCGGGGGGGGTTAACTACGAGCAGTACTTC
CASSFAGGVNYEQYF
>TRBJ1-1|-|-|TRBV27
TGTGCCAGCAGTTTATCGCCGGGAGGGGCGTACACTGAAGCTTTCTTT
CASSLSPGGAYTEAFF
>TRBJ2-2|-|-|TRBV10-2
TGCGCCAGCAAGGGACACCTGGAGGAGCTGTTTTTT
CASKGHLEELFF
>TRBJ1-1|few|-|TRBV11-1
TGTGCCAGCAGCTTCTCAGGGAATCGGAACACTGAAGCTTTCTTT
CASSFSGNRNTEAFF
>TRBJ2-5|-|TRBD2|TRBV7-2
TGTGCCAGCAGCTTCCTGGGAGGGTTGGAGACCCAGTACTTC
CASSFLGGLETQYF
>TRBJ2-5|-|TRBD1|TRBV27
TGTGCCAGCAGTTTATATCGACAGGGGGGGGAGACCCAGTACTTC
CASSLYRQGGETQYF
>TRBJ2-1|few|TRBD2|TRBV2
TGTGCCAGCAGTGAAGCGACAATACAAGCGGGAGGGCCCCCTGATTTGCAGTTCTTC
CASSEATIQAGGPPDLQFF
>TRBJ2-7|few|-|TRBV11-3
TGTGCCAGCAGTCAGAAAACAGGGGAGGCCTACGAGCAGTACTTC
CASSQKTGEAYEQYF
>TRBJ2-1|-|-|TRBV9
TGTGCCAGCAGCGTAGCGTCGACCAGGGTTGGGAATGAGCAGTTCTTC
CASSVASTRVGNEQFF
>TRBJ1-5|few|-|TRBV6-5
TGTGCCAGCAGTTCGGCGGGCCGCGGAGGTCAGCATTTT
CASSSAGRGGQHF
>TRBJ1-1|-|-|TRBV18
TGTGCCAGCTCATCGGTCAGGGGAAGGGAGACTGAAGCTTTCTTT
CASSSVRGRETEAFF
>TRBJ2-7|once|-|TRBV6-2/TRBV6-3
TGTGCCAGCAGTTACTCGAGGGCGGGGCGGGATCGGTCCCACGAGCAGTACTTC
CASSYSRAGRDRSHEQYF
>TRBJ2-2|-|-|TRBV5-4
TGTGCCAGCAGCAACAGGGAGGGGTACGGCGGGGAGCTGTTTTTT
CASSNREGYGGELFF
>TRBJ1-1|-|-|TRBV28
TGTGCCAGCAGTTTACTCGACAGGCCGAACACTGAAGCTTTCTTT
CASSLLDRPNTEAFF